Listed below are T cell receptor beta chains from one sample, sequenced in a study of cytotoxic CD8 clonotypes in ibrutinib-treated CLL. Here immunoSEQ multiplex PCR was the method, and the copy in TCRdb shows in-frame clones only, minus some. This repertoire shows 20,000 to 30,000 clones, about 64% found once; its top ten account for around 30%. Here the sequenced sample was PBMCs, taken after 24 months of ibrutinib treatment. These receptors came from a human donor with chronic lymphocytic leukemia. CDR3s include the opening cysteine and the closing phenylalanine or tryptophan. Each record gives: clone size, J gene, V gene, D gene, CDR3 DNA, CDR3 protein. D genes are given only for firm matches. Clone size is given for some rows only: seen once, a few or many times, or a class if the clone is expanded.

NA | TRBJ1-4 | TRBV11-2 | NA | TGTGCCAGCAGCTTCCAAGCAGGGGCGGCTAATGAAAAACTGTTTTTT | CASSFQAGAANEKLFF
many | TRBJ1-2 | TRBV7-8 | TRBD1 | TGTGCCAGCAGCCCACGGACAGGGCTTGGCTACACCTTC | CASSPRTGLGYTF
NA | TRBJ2-1 | TRBV6-1 | NA | TGTGCCAGCAGTGAAGCAGGGTGGAAGCAGTTCTTC | CASSEAGWKQFF
NA | TRBJ1-3 | TRBV5-6 | NA | TGTGCCAGCAGCCTTAGGGAGGCTTCGAACACCATATATTTT | CASSLREASNTIYF
few | TRBJ1-1 | TRBV20-1 | NA | TGCAGTACATGGGAGGGCCCTGAAGCTTTCTTT | CSTWEGPEAFF
NA | TRBJ2-1 | TRBV18 | NA | TGTGCCAGCTCATTTCTGGGCGGACATTTCGACTATGAGCAGTTCTTC | CASSFLGGHFDYEQFF
NA | TRBJ2-1 | TRBV11-3 | NA | TGTGCCAGCAGCTTAGACGGGGGCCACAATGAGCAGTTCTTC | CASSLDGGHNEQFF
NA | TRBJ1-2 | TRBV10-3 | NA | TGTGCCAGCAGTTACGGGAGGGGCTACACCTTC | CASSYGRGYTF
NA | TRBJ2-3 | TRBV11-3 | TRBD1 | TGTGCCAGCAGCTTGCGACAGGGGACGACAGATACGCAGTATTTT | CASSLRQGTTDTQYF
NA | TRBJ1-4 | TRBV5-1 | NA | TGCGCCAGCAGCTTCGGCGGGGCCGGTGAAAAACTGTTTTTT | CASSFGGAGEKLFF
NA | TRBJ1-5 | TRBV15 | NA | TGTGCCACCAGCAGACCCTCGTCGAGTTCCCAGCATTTT | CATSRPSSSSQHF
NA | TRBJ2-3 | TRBV5-1 | TRBD1 | TGCGCCAGCAGCTTCGGACAGGGCTCAGATACGCAGTATTTT | CASSFGQGSDTQYF